One and the same sample provided the 32 T cell receptor beta chains below, sequenced in a study of radiation and T cells in renal cell carcinoma. TCRdb keeps only in-frame clones here, not all; method: immunoSEQ multiplex PCR. The table shows tens of thousands of clones, with 70% to 85% occurring only once. Time point noted: baseline pretreatment blood. Treatment defined: 15 Gy SBRT to primary tumor, nephrectomy 4 weeks later. The sample was blood, taken from a patient whose treatment included radiotherapy and nephrectomy. The receptors stem from a man aged 60 to 69 with renal cell carcinoma.

CDR3 amino acids: CASTFLSSGEQFF. Here the CDR3 DNA reads TGTGCCAGCACTTTTCTCTCGAGTGGTGAGCAGTTCTTC. The genes are TRBV6-5 and TRBJ2-1; D remains ambiguous. Germline V gene lookup returns CDR1 MNHEY and CDR2 SVGAGI. With 7 bases removed from V and 9 bases from J, the gap between germline ends came to 16 bases. The CDR3 contains 13 residues.

There are a few counts of this clone. The CDR3 bases are TGTGCCTTGGGAGGGGGCAACTATGAAGCTTTCTTT. This gives the protein CALGGGNYEAFF. This rearrangement joins TRBV30 to TRBJ1-1; 7 bases are shared with TRBD1. Germline loops: CDR1 GTSNPN, CDR2 SVGIG (reference sequence). CDR3 length: 12 residues. The J segment lost 7 bases and the V segment lost 7 bases, leaving 9 bases of the junction unmatched.

The chain has TRBV5-1 and TRBJ2-2; 9 bases align to TRBD2. CDR3 length: 14 amino acids. The V gene end was trimmed by 2 bases and the J gene end by 7 bases; junction bases not matched to a gene: 3. Germline V gene lookup returns CDR1 SGHRS and CDR2 YFSETQ. The CDR3 DNA reads TGCGCCAGCAGCTTACTTAGCGGGAGCGGGGAGCTGTTTTTT. Translating gives CASSLLSGSGELFF.

The CDR3 DNA is TGTGCCACCAGCAGCCGACAGGTCCGCTCTGGGGCCAACGTCCTGACTTTC. This gives the protein CATSSRQVRSGANVLTF. The chain uses TRBV15 and TRBJ2-6; possibly TRBD1 for D (6 bases). V was pared by 3 bases and J by 0 bases, with 12 bases between. CDR1 and CDR2 (germline): LNHNV, YYDKDF (reference sequence). The CDR3 length is 17 residues.

A single count supports this clone. The chain joins TRBV7-9 to TRBJ1-2, with D possibly TRBD1 on 5 matching bases. CDR1 and CDR2 (germline): SEHNR, FQNEAQ (reference sequence). This CDR3 comprises 14 residues. V lost 3 bases, J lost 0 bases, and 8 bases lay in between. The CDR3 DNA follows: TGTGCCAGCAGCTTGGGGGAGGCTAACTATGGCTACACCTTC. It yields the protein CASSLGEANYGYTF.

The rearrangement links TRBV27 to TRBJ2-6; no reliable D call. V was clipped by 3 bases and J by 1 base, with 19 bases between them. CDR1 is MNHEY, CDR2 SMNVEV, per germline (reference sequence). The CDR3 sequence is 19 residues long. Here the CDR3 reads CASSFITHSDNSGANVLTF. As DNA, the CDR3 is TGTGCCAGCAGTTTCATAACCCACTCCGACAATTCTGGGGCCAACGTCCTGACTTTC.

This clone turned up a few times. The chain recombines TRBV10-3 with TRBJ1-1; TRBD1 is a possible D gene (5 bases). With 0 bases removed from V and 4 bases from J, the gap between germline ends came to 12 bases. CDR3 length equals 15 residues. Germline CDR1 is ENHRY and CDR2 is SYGVKD. The CDR3 DNA sequence: TGTGCCATCAGTGAGTCCTCCGGGACGAGCACTGAAGCTTTCTTT. Its translation is CAISESSGTSTEAFF.

The J gene is TRBJ1-4, the V gene TRBV5-1; D possibly corresponds to TRBD1 (5 bases). Trimming pared 4 bases from V and 0 bases from J, leaving 10 bases between. CDR3 size: 15 residues. Per the germline V gene, CDR1 is SGHRS and CDR2 is YFSETQ. Here the CDR3 DNA reads TGCGCCAGCAGCCCTGGGACGGCAACTAATGAAAAACTGTTTTTT. It encodes CASSPGTATNEKLFF.

On this clone: The junction differs from germline at one of its ends, possibly a read error. The chain is built from TRBV19 and TRBJ2-7; D ambiguous. Germline V gene sequence: CDR1 LNHDA, CDR2 SQIVND (reference sequence). The CDR3 loop spans 13 amino acids. The CDR3 nucleotides read TGTGCCAGTAGTGTAGACGTGGCCGGGGAGCAGTACTTC. This sequence encodes CASSVDVAGEQYF. The variable domain in full, with the rest retrieved from reference TRBV19 and TRBJ2-7, is DGGITQSPKYLFRKEGQNVTLSCEQNLNHDAMYWYRQDPGQGLRLIYYSQIVNDFQKGDIAEGYSVSREKKESFPLTVTSAQKNPTAFYLCASSVDVAGEQYFGPGTRLTVT.

In its sample, this clone was seen a few times. V and J are TRBV7-8 and TRBJ1-4; no clear D. The CDR3 length is 14 residues. Trimming took off 2 bases at V and 2 bases at J, with 6 bases between the two ends. Germline CDR1 SGHVS, CDR2 FQNEAQ. The CDR3 DNA reads as TGTGCCAGCAGCTTAAGGGATACTAATGAAAAACTGTTTTTT. It translates to CASSLRDTNEKLFF.

This rearrangement joins TRBV5-1 to TRBJ2-7; 7 nucleotides line up with TRBD1. From germline, CDR1 is SGHRS and CDR2 YFSETQ. The CDR3 has 14 amino acids. With 4 bases clipped from V and 3 bases from J, the junction kept 7 bases outside the gene matches. The chain's CDR3 is CASSVGTDRYEQYF. The CDR3 nucleotides read TGCGCCAGCAGCGTTGGGACAGATCGCTACGAGCAGTACTTC.

The genes are TRBV6-5 and TRBJ2-3; 10 bases agree with TRBD1. This CDR3 has 14 amino acids. Germline CDR1 is MNHEY and CDR2 is SVGAGI. V lost 9 bases to trimming and J lost 3 bases; unmatched junction nucleotides: 6. The CDR3 sequence is CASSSGQGTDTQYF. In nucleotides, the CDR3 is TGTGCCAGTAGCTCGGGACAGGGGACAGATACGCAGTATTTT.

This clone appeared a few times. V and J are TRBV28 and TRBJ2-7, with 9 bases fitting TRBD1. After removal of 2 bases from V and 4 bases from J, the junction contained 6 bases not matched to a gene. From germline, CDR1 is MDHEN and CDR2 SYDVKM. CDR3 length: 15 residues. As DNA, the CDR3 is TGTGCCAGCAGTTTACCCACCGGGACAGGGTACGAGCAGTACTTC. Encoded protein: CASSLPTGTGYEQYF.

The table lists this clone with a few counts. The chain is built from TRBV7-2 and TRBJ1-2; D might be TRBD1 (5 bases). The germline V gene encodes CDR1 SGHTA and CDR2 FQGNSA. This CDR3 contains 13 residues. V was cut by 5 bases and J by 5 bases, with 12 bases left in between. Here the CDR3 DNA reads TGTGCCAGCAGCCCACGGGCAGGGTATGGCTACACCTTC. Amino acid sequence: CASSPRAGYGYTF.

The V call is TRBV6-1, the J call TRBJ2-1; D is perhaps TRBD1 (7 bases). Germline V gene sequence: CDR1 MNHNS, CDR2 SASEGT. The germline V and J ends were trimmed by 0 bases and 7 bases, with 16 bases remaining between them. The CDR3 contains 16 residues. The CDR3 nucleotides are TGTGCCAGCAGTGAAGCGGCGGGACAGCTATTTAATGAGCAGTTCTTC. Its translation: CASSEAAGQLFNEQFF.

V and J are TRBV10-3 and TRBJ2-7, with 7 positions matching TRBD2. V was pared by 0 bases and J by 5 bases, with 7 bases of the junction left unmatched. The CDR3 sequence is 15 residues long. Germline V gene lookup returns CDR1 ENHRY and CDR2 SYGVKD. CDR3 protein: CAISESGWRENEQYF. CDR3 nucleotides: TGTGCCATCAGTGAGTCCGGGTGGCGGGAGAACGAGCAGTACTTC.

The V call is TRBV7-9, the J call TRBJ2-7; 8 bases map to TRBD2. This CDR3 comprises 17 residues. The germline gives CDR1 SEHNR, CDR2 FQNEAQ (reference sequence). V lost 4 bases, J lost 2 bases, and 13 bases stayed unmatched. The CDR3 coding sequence is TGTGCCAGCAGCTCAACCGCGTGGAGCGGGAGACCCTACGAGCAGTACTTC. This codes for CASSSTAWSGRPYEQYF.

The rearrangement links TRBV5-5 to TRBJ2-2; possibly TRBD2 for D (6 bases). V was clipped by 4 bases and J by 3 bases, with 10 bases between them. This CDR3 comprises 14 residues. Germline CDR1 reads SGHKS; CDR2 reads YYEKEE (reference sequence). Written as DNA, the CDR3 is TGTGCCAGCAGCCCTTGGAGGGACACCGGGGAGCTGTTTTTT. Translating gives CASSPWRDTGELFF.

The V and J genes are TRBV5-1 and TRBJ2-3; a possible D gene is TRBD2 (6 bases). Trimming shortened V by 3 bases and J by 7 bases, and 12 bases separated the two germline ends. The CDR3 has 13 residues. The V gene's germline CDR1 is SGHRS and CDR2 YFSETQ. The CDR3 region is CASSSVGGHTQYF. The CDR3 region has the DNA TGCGCCAGCAGCTCCGTGGGAGGCCATACGCAGTATTTT.

V and J are TRBV9 and TRBJ2-6, with D possibly matching TRBD1 (6 bases). Germline values: CDR1 SGDLS, CDR2 YYNGEE. V dropped 6 bases and J dropped 0 bases, with 19 bases sitting between them. The CDR3 extends over 18 amino acids. CDR3 loop: CASNNPLGHSSGANVLTF. CDR3 DNA sequence: TGTGCCAGCAACAACCCCCTGGGACACAGCTCTGGGGCCAACGTCCTGACTTTC.

The chain is built from TRBV19 and TRBJ2-5; 9 nucleotides line up with TRBD2. This CDR3 region has 14 residues. Trimming at V came to 5 bases and at J to 5 bases, leaving 6 bases not matched to a gene. The V gene's germline CDR1 is LNHDA and CDR2 SQIVND (reference sequence). The CDR3 nucleotides are TGTGCCAGTAGTGGGGCGGGAGGGCCGGAGACCCAGTACTTC. Translation gives CASSGAGGPETQYF.

The table lists this clone with many counts. This CDR3 is CSAHYNYGYTF. The CDR3 DNA is TGCAGTGCGCATTATAACTATGGCTACACCTTC. The V call is TRBV20-1, the J call TRBJ1-2; no reliable D call. Per germline, CDR1 DFQATT and CDR2 SNEGSKA (reference sequence). The ends were cut back, 6 bases at V and 1 base at J, with 6 bases in the middle. This CDR3 region has 11 residues.

This clone was seen a few times. The chain couples TRBV29-1 to TRBJ2-2; TRBD1 matches at 9 bases. Germline V gene lookup returns CDR1 SQVTM and CDR2 ANQGSEA. CDR3 length: 14 amino acids. Trimming cost V 5 bases and J 3 bases; bases outside gene matches: 4. CDR3 DNA sequence: TGCAGCGTTCTCCGGGACAGGGACACCGGGGAGCTGTTTTTT. As protein: CSVLRDRDTGELFF.

The chain recombines TRBV10-3 with TRBJ1-1; D is perhaps TRBD1 (6 bases). The CDR3 extends over 14 amino acids. The V gene's germline CDR1 is ENHRY and CDR2 SYGVKD. The V end was cut by 3 bases, the J end by 1 base, with 9 bases between. As DNA, the CDR3 is TGTGCCATCAGTGAAACAGGGAAGAACACTGAAGCTTTCTTT. Translating it yields CAISETGKNTEAFF.

The chain uses TRBV4-3 and TRBJ2-1, with 10 bases fitting TRBD2. Unmatched junction bases numbered 13, after V lost 0 bases and J lost 5 bases. The CDR3 is made up of 19 amino acids. Per the germline V gene, CDR1 is LGHNA and CDR2 is YSLEER. The CDR3 DNA follows: TGCGCCAGCAGCCAAGAGACGACGGGAACTAGCGGGAAAAACAATGAGCAGTTCTTC. Translating gives CASSQETTGTSGKNNEQFF.

This clone was detected only a few times. The rearrangement joins TRBV29-1 to TRBJ1-1, with D possibly TRBD1 on 5 matching bases. V was trimmed by 7 bases and J by 1 base, leaving 13 bases between them. CDR1 SQVTM and CDR2 ANQGSEA come from the germline V gene. The CDR3 has 13 amino acids. The CDR3 reads CSALAGGNTEAFF. CDR3 nucleotide sequence: TGCAGCGCCCTCGCGGGGGGGAACACTGAAGCTTTCTTT.

The V and J genes are TRBV7-8 and TRBJ1-2, with TRBD1 matching over 12 bases. V shed 4 bases and J 4 bases; nucleotides not matched to a gene: 10. Germline values: CDR1 SGHVS, CDR2 FQNEAQ. The CDR3 runs to 17 residues. As DNA, the CDR3 is TGTGCCAGCAGCTCAGCCGGGACAGGGGGCCTATTCTATGGCTACACCTTC. It encodes CASSSAGTGGLFYGYTF.

Only a few counts were recorded for this clone. V usage is TRBV5-1 and J usage is TRBJ1-1; D might be TRBD1 (5 bases). This CDR3 has 13 residues. The V end lost 4 bases, the J end lost 3 bases, and 10 bases lay between the germline ends. Germline values: CDR1 SGHRS, CDR2 YFSETQ. The CDR3 sequence: CASSTQADTEAFF. For the CDR3, the DNA is TGCGCCAGCAGCACACAGGCGGACACTGAAGCTTTCTTT.

The chain employs TRBV27 and TRBJ2-7; 7 positions match TRBD1. The CDR3 is 15 residues long. Germline V lookup: CDR1 MNHEY, CDR2 SMNVEV (reference sequence). The junction had 11 bases not matched to a gene; V was cut back by 6 bases and J by 3 bases. The CDR3 here is CASSLGQPPYYEQYF. As DNA, the CDR3 is TGTGCCAGCAGCCTGGGACAGCCACCGTACTACGAGCAGTACTTC.

CDR3 DNA sequence: TGTGCCAGCAGCTTAGATACCAACTCTGGAAACACCATATATTTT. This translates into CASSLDTNSGNTIYF. The gene calls are TRBV7-9 and TRBJ1-3; D call uncertain. CDR3 length: 15 residues. V lost 1 base and J lost 0, with 7 bases in between. The germline CDR1 and CDR2 sequences are SEHNR and FQNEAQ (reference sequence).

V and J are TRBV27 and TRBJ2-2; 13 nucleotides agree with TRBD2. CDR3 size: 16 residues. Trimming took 7 bases from V and 6 from J; bases not matched to a gene: 8. Germline V gives CDR1 MNHEY, CDR2 SMNVEV (reference sequence). The CDR3 DNA sequence: TGTGCCAGCAAACCTACTAGCGGGAGGGTTGCCGGGGAGCTGTTTTTT. It encodes CASKPTSGRVAGELFF.

This clone was counted a single time. The gene calls are TRBV7-2 and TRBJ2-1; TRBD1 matches at 8 bases. CDR3 size: 15 residues. Germline V gene lookup returns CDR1 SGHTA and CDR2 FQGNSA. V shed 4 bases and J 5 bases; nucleotides not matched to a gene: 7. The CDR3: CASSSRGRGDNEQFF. The CDR3 bases are TGTGCCAGCAGCTCCAGGGGGCGAGGGGACAATGAGCAGTTCTTC. The full variable domain, rest sourced from reference TRBV7-2 and TRBJ2-1, is GAGVSQSPSNKVTEKGKDVELRCDPISGHTALYWYRQSLGQGLEFLIYFQGNSAPDKSGLPSDRFSAERTGGSVSTLTIQRTQQEDSAVYLCASSSRGRGDNEQFFGPGTRLTVL.